These T cell receptor beta chains were read from a single sample in a study of glioma-infiltrating T cells after dendritic cell vaccination. The protocol was immunoSEQ multiplex PCR, while the TCRdb copy is restricted to in-frame clones and leaves out a portion. Found here are about 65,000 clones, around nine tenths of them singletons; the top ten hold 11%. Here the sequenced sample was blood, taken after dendritic cell vaccination. The receptors stem from a human donor with glioblastoma. Each CDR3 is given with its conserved first and last residue. A D gene is named only where the DNA matches it firmly. Not all rows give a size; the values are once, few, many and, for expanded clones, a class.

v_gene	abundance	d_gene	j_gene	CDR3aa
TRBV2	.	.	TRBJ2-7	CASMQVYEQYF
TRBV5-4	.	.	TRBJ2-7	CASSLGTLSSYEQYF
TRBV7-9	.	.	TRBJ1-2	CASSLAPTVGYTF
TRBV19	.	.	TRBJ1-6	CASTVGGDSPLHF
TRBV12-5	.	TRBD1	TRBJ1-6	CASGSGPGGLSPLHF
TRBV11-2	.	.	TRBJ1-3	CASINRARSGNTIYF
TRBV9	.	TRBD2	TRBJ2-7	CASSVGLAAISYEQYF
TRBV4-1	.	.	TRBJ1-5	CASSQEKGANRNQPQHF
TRBV5-1	.	.	TRBJ1-6	CASSTRTGTSNSPLHF
TRBV25-1	.	.	TRBJ1-2	CASSDSGRNPLNYGYTF
TRBV19	.	TRBD1	TRBJ2-7	CASSMGQRISYEQYF
TRBV5-4	.	TRBD2	TRBJ2-2	CASRPGTKNTGELFF
TRBV19	.	TRBD1	TRBJ1-2	CASSAPGTGYGYTF
TRBV21-1	.	.	TRBJ2-7	CASSKEARWAGARKASEQYF
TRBV7-2	.	TRBD2	TRBJ2-7	CASSLIRGTSYEQYF
TRBV5-6	once	.	TRBJ1-6	CASSLSLYGNSPLHF
TRBV19	.	.	TRBJ2-5	CASSIVRQETQYF
TRBV10-2	.	.	TRBJ1-2	CASSLLRGEGYTF
TRBV19	.	TRBD1	TRBJ2-5	CASSMRRTGQETQYF
TRBV19	.	TRBD2	TRBJ2-7	CASSINFLAAGDYEQYF
TRBV25-1	.	.	TRBJ2-2	CASCKGGGGANTGELFF
TRBV4-3	.	TRBD2	TRBJ2-1	CASSPPPGGGEQFF
TRBV6-5	.	.	TRBJ1-4	CASRETQGPYEKLFF
TRBV19	.	.	TRBJ1-1	CASSAGGGVEAFF
TRBV9	once	.	TRBJ1-3	CASSSLRNAGNTIYF
TRBV5-8	.	TRBD2	TRBJ2-2	CASSVTSGGANTGELFF
TRBV21-1	.	.	TRBJ2-7	CASSKVPSGGPKYHYEQYF
TRBV4-3	.	.	TRBJ1-1	CASSQELRKNTEAFF
TRBV5-6	.	TRBD1	TRBJ1-2	CASSSGTGNSAGGYTF
TRBV4-2	.	.	TRBJ2-3	CASSQYSGGGADTQYF
TRBV28	.	TRBD1	TRBJ1-1	CASTLGQGEAFF
TRBV25-1	.	.	TRBJ2-7	CASSEPHGGSSYEQYF
TRBV5-6	few	TRBD2	TRBJ2-7	CASSFVALAGLSGNEQYF
TRBV5-4	.	TRBD2	TRBJ2-5	CASSRGGAEETQYF
TRBV27	few	TRBD2	TRBJ2-1	CASKSGGLGGNEQFF
TRBV5-1	.	.	TRBJ1-3	CASSSGVGNTIYF
TRBV14	.	.	TRBJ2-7	CASSQDIALTYEQYF